There are a few counts of the clone carrying this TCR beta chain. Its antigen is not known. It is likely a read error, because the conserved phenylalanine at the end of the CDR3 is missing. The germline V gene has CDR1 LNHNV and CDR2 YYDKDF (reference sequence). This CDR3 contains 13 residues. The data originate from a study of T cells in Graves' hyperthyroidism and ophthalmopathy. General observations from the study: Most thyroid clonotypes that were expanded above 0.001 also turned up in blood. Ophthalmopathy and stable hyperthyroidism were told apart by a 13 V-J model. It was a median approximately 7.1 months before onset that the model predicted ophthalmopathy.

RNA transcripts were the template for amplifying TCR beta CDR3 regions. A first-round RT-PCR of the TCR CDR3 used the HTBI primer set. One entry per CDR3 protein, called by TCRdb with MiXCR from the multiplex PCR reads. In the table there are fewer than 650,000 distinct CDR3 sequences, 40% to 55% of which are singletons. The sequence was collected from an adult woman with Graves' disease, either hyperthyroidism or ophthalmopathy (not recorded which). Sequencing was performed on peripheral blood or thyroid tissue (not recorded which). This chain links TRBV15 with TRBJ1-1, with no clear D. CDR3 DNA: TGTGCCTCCAGCTCCACCGAGAGGGCTGAAGCTTTCCTT. Translating gives CASSSTERAEAFL.